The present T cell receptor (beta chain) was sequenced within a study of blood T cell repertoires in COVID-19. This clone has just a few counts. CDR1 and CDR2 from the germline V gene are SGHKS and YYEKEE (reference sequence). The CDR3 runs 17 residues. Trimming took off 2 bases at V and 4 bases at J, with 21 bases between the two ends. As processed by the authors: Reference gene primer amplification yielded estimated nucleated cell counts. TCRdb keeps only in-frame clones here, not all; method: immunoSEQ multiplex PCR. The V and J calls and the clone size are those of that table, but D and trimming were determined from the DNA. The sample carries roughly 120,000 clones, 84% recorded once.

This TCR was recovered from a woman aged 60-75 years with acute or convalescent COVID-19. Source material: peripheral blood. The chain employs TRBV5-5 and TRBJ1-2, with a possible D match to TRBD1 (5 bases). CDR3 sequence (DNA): TGTGCCAGCAGCTTATTAGGACGGGGGGAAGTTTCCTATGGCTACACCTTC. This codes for CASSLLGRGEVSYGYTF.